This entry describes one TCR beta chain. With 60 Vbeta and 13 Jbeta primers, the PCR was carried out. Sequencing was performed with immunoSEQ multiplex PCR; in TCRdb, only in-frame clones are kept and a portion is missing. The profile shows some 120,000 clones, approximately 68% of them singletons. This entry belongs to a study of cytomegalovirus exposure and HLA in healthy donors. The CDR3 runs to 12 residues. V was clipped by 5 bases and J by 6 bases; unmatched bases: 4. The germline gives CDR1 MNHEY, CDR2 SVGAGI. The sequencing input was PBMCs. The sequence derives from a man aged 25-45 years in good health and CMV-seropositive. This sequence joins TRBV6-5 and TRBJ2-7; 7 bases are shared with TRBD2. DNA of the CDR3: TGTGCCAGCAGTACGGGGGGAGCCGAGCAGTACTTC. Translating gives CASSTGGAEQYF.